The 3 T cell receptor beta chains below were found in one sample sequenced in a study of technical replicates of blood from a few donors (dated by TCRdb to the late 2010s). Preparation of the library involved the immunoSEQ multiplex PCR assay. TCRdb mirrors the immuneACCESS table, restricted to in-frame sequences. Some clones are absent from its copies; in checked studies, under half trace to an unresolved V gene, and the reason for the others is unknown. The sample table lists 30,000 to 40,000 clones, over 85% of them with a count of one. Approximately 4% of the sample comes from the top ten. The sequencing sample was made of PBMCs. These receptor sequences come from a human donor in good health. Some clones in this sample may be carry-over from other donors' samples.

The gene calls are TRBV27 and TRBJ1-2; perhaps TRBD1 as D (6 bases). This CDR3 has 13 amino acids. Per the germline V gene, CDR1 is MNHEY and CDR2 is SMNVEV (reference sequence). Trimming removed 8 bases at V and 7 bases at J, with 17 bases between. CDR3 residues: CASHGGGLRGYTF. CDR3 DNA sequence: TGTGCCAGCCATGGGGGGGGGCTTCGTGGCTACACCTTC.

The genes are TRBV6-6 and TRBJ2-7; TRBD2 might be the D (5 bases). Trimming pared 4 bases from V and 0 bases from J, leaving 10 bases between. This CDR3 comprises 14 residues. Germline lookup yields CDR1 MNHNY and CDR2 SVGAGI (reference sequence). CDR3 amino acids: CASSSRTFSYEQYF. CDR3 DNA sequence: TGTGCCAGCAGTTCCCGGACTTTCTCCTACGAGCAGTACTTC.

The V call is TRBV11-1, the J call TRBJ1-3, with D perhaps TRBD1 (5 bases). The length of the CDR3 is 15 residues. V was clipped by 5 bases and J by 0 bases, with 11 bases between them. CDR1 is SGHAT, CDR2 FQDESV, per germline (reference sequence). The CDR3: CASSPGLSSGNTIYF. The CDR3 DNA follows: TGTGCCAGCAGCCCGGGACTGTCCTCTGGAAACACCATATATTTT.